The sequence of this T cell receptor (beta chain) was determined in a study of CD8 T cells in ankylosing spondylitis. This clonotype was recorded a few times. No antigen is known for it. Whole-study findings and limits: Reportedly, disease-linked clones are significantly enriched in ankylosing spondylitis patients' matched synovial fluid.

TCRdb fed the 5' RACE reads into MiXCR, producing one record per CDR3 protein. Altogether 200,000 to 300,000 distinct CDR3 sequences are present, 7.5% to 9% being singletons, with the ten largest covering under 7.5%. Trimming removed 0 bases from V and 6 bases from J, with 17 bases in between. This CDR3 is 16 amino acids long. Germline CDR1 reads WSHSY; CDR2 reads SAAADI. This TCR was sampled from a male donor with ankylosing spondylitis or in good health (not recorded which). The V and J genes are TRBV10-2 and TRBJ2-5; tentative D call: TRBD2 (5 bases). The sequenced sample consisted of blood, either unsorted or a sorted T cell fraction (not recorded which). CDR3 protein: CASSESSSPGGQTQYF. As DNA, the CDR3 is TGCGCCAGCAGTGAGTCGAGTAGCCCCGGAGGTCAGACCCAGTACTTC.